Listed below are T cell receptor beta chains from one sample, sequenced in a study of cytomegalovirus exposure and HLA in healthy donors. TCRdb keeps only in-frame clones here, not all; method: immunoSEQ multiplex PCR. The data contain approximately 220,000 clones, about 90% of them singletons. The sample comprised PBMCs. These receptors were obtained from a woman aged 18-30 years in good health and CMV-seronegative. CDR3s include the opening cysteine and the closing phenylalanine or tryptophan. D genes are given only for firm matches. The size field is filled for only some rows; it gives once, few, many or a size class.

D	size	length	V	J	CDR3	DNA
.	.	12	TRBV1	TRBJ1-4	CTRRSRSEKLFF	TGCACCAGACGGAGCCGGAGTGAAAAACTGTTTTTT
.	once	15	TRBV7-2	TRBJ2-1	CASSSPGVRYNEQFF	TGTGCCAGCAGCTCACCGGGAGTACGCTACAATGAGCAGTTCTTC
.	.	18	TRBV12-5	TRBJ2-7	CASGLVEDRVPMADEQYF	TGTGCTAGTGGTTTGGTAGAGGACAGAGTTCCAATGGCGGACGAGCAGTACTTC
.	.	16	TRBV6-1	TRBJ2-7	CASSERFTGVSYEQYF	TGTGCCAGCAGTGAAAGGTTTACGGGGGTGTCCTACGAGCAGTACTTC
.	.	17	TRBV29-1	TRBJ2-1	CSVVRAAQLSSYNEQFF	TGCAGCGTTGTGCGGGCCGCCCAACTGAGCTCCTACAATGAGCAGTTCTTC
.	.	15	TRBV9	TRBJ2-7	CASSVAFSGIYEQYF	TGTGCCAGCAGCGTAGCTTTTAGCGGTATCTACGAGCAGTACTTC
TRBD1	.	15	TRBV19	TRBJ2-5	CASSIGTGIQETQYF	TGTGCCAGTAGTATCGGGACAGGAATCCAAGAGACCCAGTACTTC
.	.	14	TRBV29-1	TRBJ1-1	CSVAPGIRNTEAFF	TGCAGCGTTGCCCCGGGAATCAGGAACACTGAAGCTTTCTTT
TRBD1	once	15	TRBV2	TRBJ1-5	CASETDRGGNQPQHF	TGTGCCAGCGAAACGGACAGGGGCGGCAATCAGCCCCAGCATTTT
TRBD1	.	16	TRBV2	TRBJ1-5	CASSEGGTGGHQPQHF	TGTGCCAGCAGTGAAGGCGGGACAGGGGGCCATCAGCCCCAGCATTTT
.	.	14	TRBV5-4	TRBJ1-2	CASSLTVPTAGYTF	TGTGCCAGCAGCTTGACAGTCCCTACGGCGGGCTACACCTTC
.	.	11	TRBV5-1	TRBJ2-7	CASSQGQTAYF	TGCGCCAGCAGCCAGGGACAAACCGCGTACTTC
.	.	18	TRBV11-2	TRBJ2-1	CASNLREGGRNNYNEQFF	TGTGCCAGCAACCTCAGGGAGGGGGGCCGAAATAACTACAATGAGCAGTTCTTC
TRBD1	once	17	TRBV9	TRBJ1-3	CASSVWTGVSSGNTIYF	TGTGCCAGCAGCGTATGGACAGGGGTTAGCTCTGGAAACACCATATATTTT
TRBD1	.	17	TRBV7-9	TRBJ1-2	CASSSLPMDRADYGYTF	TGTGCCAGCAGCTCCTTACCGATGGACAGGGCAGACTATGGCTACACCTTC
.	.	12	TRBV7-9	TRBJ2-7	CASAYSIGEQYF	TGTGCCAGCGCGTACTCCATTGGCGAGCAGTACTTC
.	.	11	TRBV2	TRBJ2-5	CASTQRETQYF	TGTGCCAGCACCCAACGGGAGACCCAGTACTTC
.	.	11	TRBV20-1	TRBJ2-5	CSAMNRETQYF	TGCAGTGCTATGAACAGAGAGACCCAGTACTTC
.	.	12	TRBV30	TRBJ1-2	CAWSVHHYGYTF	TGTGCCTGGAGTGTACATCACTATGGCTACACCTTC
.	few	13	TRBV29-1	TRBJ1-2	CSVEVTGGGGYTF	TGCAGCGTTGAAGTGACAGGAGGCGGCGGCTACACCTTC
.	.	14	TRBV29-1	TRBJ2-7	CSVAPRQGSYEQYF	TGCAGCGTTGCTCCGAGGCAGGGGAGCTACGAGCAGTACTTC
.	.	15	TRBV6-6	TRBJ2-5	CASSYSGLAGETQYF	TGTGCCAGCAGTTACTCGGGTCTAGCCGGGGAGACCCAGTACTTC
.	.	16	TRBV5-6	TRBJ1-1	CASRVRVAGVYTEAFF	TGTGCCAGCAGGGTCAGGGTGGCCGGCGTGTACACTGAAGCTTTCTTT
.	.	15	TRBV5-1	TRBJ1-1	CASKSGQGPDTEAFF	TGCGCCAGTAAATCAGGGCAGGGGCCCGACACTGAAGCTTTCTTT
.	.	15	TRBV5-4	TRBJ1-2	CASSPRQETNYGYTF	TGTGCCAGCAGCCCACGACAGGAGACTAACTATGGCTACACCTTC
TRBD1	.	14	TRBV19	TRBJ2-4	CASRPPGQGRVQYF	TGTGCCAGTAGGCCACCGGGACAGGGTAGGGTTCAGTACTTC
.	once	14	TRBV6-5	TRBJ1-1	CASSYEGWNTEAFF	TGTGCCAGCAGTTACGAGGGTTGGAACACTGAAGCTTTCTTT
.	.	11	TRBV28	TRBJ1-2	CASTIGGGYTF	TGTGCCAGCACCATCGGAGGGGGCTACACCTTC
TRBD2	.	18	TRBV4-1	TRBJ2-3	CASSPQFRTSGFTDTQYF	TGCGCCAGCAGCCCCCAATTTCGGACTAGCGGGTTCACAGATACGCAGTATTTT
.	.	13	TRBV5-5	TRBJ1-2	CASSLAANYGYTF	TGTGCCAGCAGCTTGGCGGCTAACTATGGCTACACCTTC
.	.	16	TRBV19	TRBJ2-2	CASIPGTPSGVGELFF	TGTGCCAGTATACCCGGGACACCCAGCGGGGTAGGGGAGCTGTTTTTT
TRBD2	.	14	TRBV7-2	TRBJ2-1	CASSTSGNSDEQFF	TGTGCCAGCAGCACCAGCGGGAACAGCGATGAGCAGTTCTTC
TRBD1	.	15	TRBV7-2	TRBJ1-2	CASSLPGQGSYGYTF	TGTGCCAGCAGCTTACCGGGACAGGGAAGCTATGGCTACACCTTC
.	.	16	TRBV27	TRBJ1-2	CASSFGVAGEGYGYTF	TGTGCCAGCAGTTTTGGTGTAGCCGGGGAGGGCTATGGCTACACCTTC
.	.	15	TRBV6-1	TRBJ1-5	CASSVQVRGNQPQHF	TGTGCCAGCAGTGTTCAAGTTCGGGGCAATCAGCCCCAGCATTTT
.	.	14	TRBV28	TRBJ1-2	CASSLDRDNYGYTF	TGTGCCAGCAGTTTGGACAGAGATAACTATGGCTACACCTTC
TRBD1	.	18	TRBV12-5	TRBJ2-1	CASGLDPLPGQGYNEQFF	TGTGCTAGTGGTTTGGACCCCCTCCCGGGACAGGGTTACAATGAGCAGTTCTTC
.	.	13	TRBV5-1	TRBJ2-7	CASRSDISYEQYF	TGCGCCAGCAGGAGTGATATCTCCTACGAGCAGTACTTC
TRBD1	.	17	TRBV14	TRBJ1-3	CASSQALVTGGENTIYF	TGTGCCAGCAGCCAAGCTCTCGTAACAGGGGGAGAAAACACCATATATTTT
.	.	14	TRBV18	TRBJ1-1	CASSSAGSDTEAFF	TGTGCCAGCTCATCTGCGGGGAGCGACACTGAAGCTTTCTTT
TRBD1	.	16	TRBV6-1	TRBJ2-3	CASSEVRGRFTDTQYF	TGTGCCAGCAGTGAAGTCAGGGGGCGATTCACAGATACGCAGTATTTT
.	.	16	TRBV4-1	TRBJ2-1	CASSLSGSVGYNEQFF	TGCGCCAGCAGCCTTAGCGGCAGCGTAGGCTACAATGAGCAGTTCTTC
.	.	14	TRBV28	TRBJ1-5	CASSLAVINQPQHF	TGTGCCAGCAGTCTCGCAGTAATTAATCAGCCCCAGCATTTT
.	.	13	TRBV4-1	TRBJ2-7	CASAADFSYEQYF	TGCGCCAGCGCGGCCGATTTCTCCTACGAGCAGTACTTC
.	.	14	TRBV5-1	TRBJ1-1	CASSLAGGNTEAFF	TGCGCCAGCAGCTTGGCCGGGGGGAACACTGAAGCTTTCTTT
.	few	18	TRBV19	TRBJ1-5	CASSIYHRLQYSNQPQHF	TGTGCCAGTAGTATATACCACAGGCTCCAGTATAGCAATCAGCCCCAGCATTTT
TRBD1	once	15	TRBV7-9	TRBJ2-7	CASSLGTGTVTEQYF	TGTGCCAGCAGCTTAGGAACCGGGACAGTAACCGAGCAGTACTTC
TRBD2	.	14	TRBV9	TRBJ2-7	CASSPLTSDYEQYF	TGTGCCAGCAGCCCTTTGACTAGCGACTACGAGCAGTACTTC
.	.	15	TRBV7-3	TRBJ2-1	CASSFSGSSYNEQFF	TGTGCCAGCAGCTTCAGCGGTTCCTCCTACAATGAGCAGTTCTTC
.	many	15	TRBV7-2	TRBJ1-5	CASSLERGWYQPQHF	TGTGCCAGCAGCTTAGAGAGAGGGTGGTATCAGCCCCAGCATTTT
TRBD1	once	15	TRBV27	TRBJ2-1	CASSSDRTRPGEQFF	TGTGCCAGCAGCTCGGACAGGACCCGGCCGGGGGAGCAGTTCTTC
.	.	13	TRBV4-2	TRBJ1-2	CASSQVRGRGYTF	TGTGCCAGCAGCCAAGTCAGAGGTCGGGGCTACACCTTC
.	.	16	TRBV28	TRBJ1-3	CASSSTDGDSGNTIYF	TGTGCCAGCAGCTCAACCGACGGAGACTCTGGAAACACCATATATTTT
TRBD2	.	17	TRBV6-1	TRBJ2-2	CASSERGLAGATGELFF	TGTGCCAGCAGTGAAAGGGGACTAGCGGGAGCCACCGGGGAGCTGTTTTTT
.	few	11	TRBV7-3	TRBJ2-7	CASSSRDEQYF	TGTGCCAGCAGCTCCCGTGACGAGCAGTACTTC
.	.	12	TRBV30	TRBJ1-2	CAWGRDNNGYTF	TGTGCCTGGGGCCGGGACAACAATGGCTACACCTTC
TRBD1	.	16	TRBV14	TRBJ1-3	CASSQDNRGPGNTIYF	TGTGCCAGCAGCCAGGACAACAGGGGGCCGGGAAACACCATATATTTT